Listed below are T cell receptor beta chains from one sample, sequenced in a study of blood T cells in healthy people across ages. TCRdb reprocessed the 5' RACE reads via MiXCR and lists one record per CDR3 protein. This sample carries around 2 million distinct CDR3 sequences, 30% to 40% of them seen once, and the ten largest clones take 23%. The sample was blood. The receptors originated from a human donor in good health. The CDR3 runs from the conserved cysteine through the conserved F or W. A D gene is named only where the DNA matches it firmly. A clone size is listed for some rows: how often the clone was seen (once, few, many), or a class if it is expanded.

cdr3_nt cdr3_aa clone_size v_call d_call j_call
TGTGCCAGCAGCTTATCCTGGGCTAGTGGTGCAGATACGCAGTATTTT CASSLSWASGADTQYF NA TRBV7-3 NA TRBJ2-3
TGTGCCAGCATCAAGACCCGTACCCTTGAAGCTTTCTTT CASIKTRTLEAFF NA TRBV12-3/TRBV12-4 NA TRBJ1-1
TGCAGTGCTGAGGGGTCCGACCCCCTCTACGAGCAGTACTTC CSAEGSDPLYEQYF NA TRBV20-1 NA TRBJ2-7
TGTGCCAGCGGGGGCAACTCTGGAAACACCATATATTTT CASGGNSGNTIYF NA TRBV10-3 NA TRBJ1-3
TGTGCCATCAGTGAGGGACACAGGGACAGCAATCAGCCCCAGCATTTT CAISEGHRDSNQPQHF NA TRBV10-3 NA TRBJ1-5
TGCAGCGTTGAAATGGGCAGGGGTGACACTGAAGCTTTCTTT CSVEMGRGDTEAFF NA TRBV29-1 NA TRBJ1-1
TGCGCCAGCAGCCAACGGGCTAGGAGCTCCTACGAGCAGTACTTC CASSQRARSSYEQYF NA TRBV4-1 NA TRBJ2-7
TGTGCCAGCACCTCGGGACAGGGCCAGCCCCAGCATTTT CASTSGQGQPQHF few TRBV12-3/TRBV12-4 TRBD1 TRBJ1-5
TGTGCCATCAGTTCCCCCGGGGCAGGGATGAACACTGAAGCTTTCTTT CAISSPGAGMNTEAFF few TRBV10-3 NA TRBJ1-1
TGTGCCAGCAGTTTTAGGGCAGGGCATAGCTACACCTTC CASSFRAGHSYTF once TRBV27 NA TRBJ1-2
TGCAGCGTTGAGCCAAACTCTGGGGCCAACGTCCTGACTTTC CSVEPNSGANVLTF many TRBV29-1 NA TRBJ2-6
TGTGCCAGCAGCTTAGGGTTCCTCCATCCCTACGAGCAGTACTTC CASSLGFLHPYEQYF NA TRBV7-2 NA TRBJ2-7
TGCGCCAGCAGCGGCGGACAGGGACGAGAGACCCAGTACTTC CASSGGQGRETQYF NA TRBV5-1 TRBD1 TRBJ2-5
TGTGCCAGCACGGGACAGCCCTACGAGCAGTACTTC CASTGQPYEQYF NA TRBV28 TRBD1 TRBJ2-7
TGTGCCAGCAGCCGCCCCAAGGGGGAGTACTATGGCTACACCTTC CASSRPKGEYYGYTF few TRBV4-2 NA TRBJ1-2
TGTGCCAGCAGACAATCCGGACAGACCTACACCTACGAGCAGTACTTC CASRQSGQTYTYEQYF NA TRBV7-2 NA TRBJ2-7
TGCAGCGTAACCGCGGGCACAGATACGCAGTATTTT CSVTAGTDTQYF many TRBV29-1 NA TRBJ2-3
TGTGCCAGCAGCTTAGTTACTACACAAGAGACCCAGTACTTC CASSLVTTQETQYF NA TRBV7-6 NA TRBJ2-5
TGTGCCAGCAGTCCTCGGACGAACACTGAAGCTTTCTTT CASSPRTNTEAFF few TRBV12-3/TRBV12-4 NA TRBJ1-1
TGTGCCAGCAGCTCCAGGCAGGGGGCGCAGGCTTTCTTT CASSSRQGAQAFF few TRBV11-3 TRBD1 TRBJ1-1
TGTGCCAGCAGTTTGTTTGCGTACGAGCAGTACTTC CASSLFAYEQYF NA TRBV28 NA TRBJ2-7
TGCAGCACTGAAGGCCAGACAGGGGAAGCTTTCTTT CSTEGQTGEAFF NA TRBV29-1 TRBD1 TRBJ1-1
TGTGCCAGCAGCGCACAACCTGGGTACACCGGGGAGCTGTTTTTT CASSAQPGYTGELFF NA TRBV9 NA TRBJ2-2
TGTGCCAGCAGTTACCCTTTTAATGAGCAGTTCTTC CASSYPFNEQFF few TRBV6-2/TRBV6-3 NA TRBJ2-1
TGTGCCATCAGTGAAGAGGCCGGGACAGCGTTATACGAGCAGTACTTC CAISEEAGTALYEQYF NA TRBV10-3 TRBD1 TRBJ2-7
TGTGCCAGCGGGGACAGTCCCTATGGCTACACCTTC CASGDSPYGYTF NA TRBV2 TRBD1 TRBJ1-2